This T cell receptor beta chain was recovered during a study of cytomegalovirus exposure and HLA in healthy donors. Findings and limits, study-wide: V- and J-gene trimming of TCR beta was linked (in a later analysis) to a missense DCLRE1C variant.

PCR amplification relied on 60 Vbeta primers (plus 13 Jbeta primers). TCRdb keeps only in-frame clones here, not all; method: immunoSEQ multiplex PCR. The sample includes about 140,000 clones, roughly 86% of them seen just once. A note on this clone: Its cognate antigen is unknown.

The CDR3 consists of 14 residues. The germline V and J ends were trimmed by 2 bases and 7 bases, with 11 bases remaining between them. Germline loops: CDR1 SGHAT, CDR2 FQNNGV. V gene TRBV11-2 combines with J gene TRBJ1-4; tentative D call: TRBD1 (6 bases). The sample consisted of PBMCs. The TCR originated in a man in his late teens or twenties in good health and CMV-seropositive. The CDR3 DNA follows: TGTGCCAGCAGCTTATGGCAGGGGACTGAAAAACTGTTTTTT. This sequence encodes CASSLWQGTEKLFF.